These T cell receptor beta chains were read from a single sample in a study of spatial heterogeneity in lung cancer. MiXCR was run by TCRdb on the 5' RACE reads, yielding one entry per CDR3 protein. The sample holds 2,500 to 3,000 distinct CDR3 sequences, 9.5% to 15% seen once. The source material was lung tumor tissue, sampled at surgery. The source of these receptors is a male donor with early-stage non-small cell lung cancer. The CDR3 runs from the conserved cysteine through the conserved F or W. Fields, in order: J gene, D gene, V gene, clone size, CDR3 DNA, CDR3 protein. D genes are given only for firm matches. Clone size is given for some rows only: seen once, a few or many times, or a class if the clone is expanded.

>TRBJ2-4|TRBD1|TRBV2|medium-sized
TGTGCCAGCAGGCTTAGGACAGGGGCAAAAAACATTCAGTACTTC
CASRLRTGAKNIQYF
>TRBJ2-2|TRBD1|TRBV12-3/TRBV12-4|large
TGTGCCAGCAGAAAATTGAAGGGACAGTCGAACACCGGGGAGCTGTTTTTT
CASRKLKGQSNTGELFF
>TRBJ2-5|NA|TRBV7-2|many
TGTGCCAGCCGCCTGGGTCACAATGTGGAGACCCAGTACTTC
CASRLGHNVETQYF
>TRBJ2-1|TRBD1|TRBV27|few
TGTGCCAGCAGTTTCATGGCGGCAGGGGGCCATGAGCAGTTCTTC
CASSFMAAGGHEQFF
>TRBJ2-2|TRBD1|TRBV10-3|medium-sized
TGTGCCATCAGGACCGGGACAGGTGGGGACACCGGGGAGCTGTTTTTT
CAIRTGTGGDTGELFF
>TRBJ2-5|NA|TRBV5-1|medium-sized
TGCGCCAGCAGCTTGGGCGCCCCCTGGAAAGAGACCCAGTACTTC
CASSLGAPWKETQYF
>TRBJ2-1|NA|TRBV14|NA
TGTGCCAGCAGTTTAGTAGGCCTCCCCCTAGGGGAGCAGTTCTTC
CASSLVGLPLGEQFF
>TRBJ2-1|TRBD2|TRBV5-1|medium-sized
TGCGCCAGCAGCTGGGGACTAGCGGGGGAGTTATACAATGAGCAGTTCTTC
CASSWGLAGELYNEQFF
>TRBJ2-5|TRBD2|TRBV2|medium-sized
TGTGCCAGCACGGGCGGGGGAGAGACCCAGTACTTC
CASTGGGETQYF
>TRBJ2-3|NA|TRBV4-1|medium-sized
TGCGCCAGCAGCCAACAAACTAGCACAGATACGCAGTATTTT
CASSQQTSTDTQYF
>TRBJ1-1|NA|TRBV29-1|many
TGCAGCGGCGGGACACTCGGAGGGACTGAAGCTTTCTTT
CSGGTLGGTEAFF
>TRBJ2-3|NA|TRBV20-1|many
TGCAGTGCTAGAGATCCTGCGCCGGGACTCCTCACAGATACGCATTATTTT
CSARDPAPGLLTDTHYF
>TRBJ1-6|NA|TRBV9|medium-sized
TGTGCCAGCAGCGTGGGGGTTAGCTCCTATAATTCACCCCTCCACTTT
CASSVGVSSYNSPLHF
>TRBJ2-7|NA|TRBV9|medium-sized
TGTGCCAGCAGCAGATCGGACACCTACTACGAGCAGTACTTC
CASSRSDTYYEQYF
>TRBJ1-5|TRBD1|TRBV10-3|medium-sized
TGTGCCATCAGTGAGCCGGGGACAGGGGGCAATCAGCCCCAGCATTTT
CAISEPGTGGNQPQHF
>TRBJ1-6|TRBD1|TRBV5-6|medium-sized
TGTGCCAGCAGCTTGGGAGGTACAGGGGATTCACCCCTCCACTTT
CASSLGGTGDSPLHF
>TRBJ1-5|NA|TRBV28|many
TGTGCCAGCAGTTCCTACAGGGAAGGACAGCCCCAGCATTTT
CASSSYREGQPQHF
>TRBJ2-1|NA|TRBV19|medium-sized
TGTGCCAGTAGTCCTTTGGATGTCTCCTACAATGAGCAGTTCTTC
CASSPLDVSYNEQFF
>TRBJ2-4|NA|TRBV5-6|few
TGTGCCAGCAGCGTGGACCTGGAGAACATTCAGTACTTC
CASSVDLENIQYF
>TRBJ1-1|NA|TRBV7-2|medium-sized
TGTGCCAGCAGCTTAGTACAGGGTGGCACTGAAGCTTTCTTT
CASSLVQGGTEAFF
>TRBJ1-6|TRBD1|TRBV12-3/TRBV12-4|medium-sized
TGTGCCAGCAGTTTCGGACAGGGTAATTCACCCCTCCACTTT
CASSFGQGNSPLHF
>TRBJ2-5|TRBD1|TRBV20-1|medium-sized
TGCAGTGCTCCTACAGGGGGCTGGGAGACCCAGTACTTC
CSAPTGGWETQYF
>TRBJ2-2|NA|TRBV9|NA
TGTGCCAGCAGCGTAGAAGCCCGGACCGGGGAGCTGTTTTTT
CASSVEARTGELFF
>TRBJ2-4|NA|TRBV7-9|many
TGTGCCAGCAGCTCGTGGGCCCTTGACGGAAACATTCAGTACTTC
CASSSWALDGNIQYF
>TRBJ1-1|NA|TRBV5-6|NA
TGTGCCAGCAGCTTGGGTTCAGTGGGCACTGAAGCTTTCTTT
CASSLGSVGTEAFF
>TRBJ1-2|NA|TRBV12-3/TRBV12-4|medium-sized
TGTGCCAGCAGTCTCGGGCGGATCTATGGCTACACCTTC
CASSLGRIYGYTF